The T cell receptor beta chain described here comes from a study of T cells in localized non-small cell lung cancer. Study-wide points: Exceeding tumor, uninvolved adjacent lung had the highest T cell clonality. Because only a single region of the tumor was sequenced, heterogeneity remains possible.

The V and J ends lost 4 bases and 7 bases respectively, with 21 bases between them. Germline V CDR1 and CDR2: SGHRS, YFSETQ. The CDR3 length is 16 residues. Clones were read by immunoSEQ multiplex PCR, and TCRdb kept only the in-frame ones, dropping some. The table includes tens of thousands of clones, roughly 90% detected once. Of note for this clone: The antigen is undetermined.

This TCR derives from a woman aged 40-75 years with stage III lung adenocarcinoma. Specimen: peripheral blood mononuclear cells, collected before any cancer treatment. The chain is built from TRBV5-1 and TRBJ1-5; D perhaps matches TRBD1 (5 bases). The CDR3: CASSPGPSNQQQPQHF. The CDR3 DNA reads as TGCGCCAGCAGCCCGGGACCGAGTAATCAGCAGCAGCCCCAGCATTTT. The whole variable domain, remainder taken from reference TRBV5-1 and TRBJ1-5, is KAGVTQTPRYLIKTRGQQVTLSCSPISGHRSVSWYQQTPGQGLQFLFEYFSETQRNKGNFPGRFSGRQFSNSRSEMNVSTLELGDSALYLCASSPGPSNQQQPQHFGDGTRLSIL.